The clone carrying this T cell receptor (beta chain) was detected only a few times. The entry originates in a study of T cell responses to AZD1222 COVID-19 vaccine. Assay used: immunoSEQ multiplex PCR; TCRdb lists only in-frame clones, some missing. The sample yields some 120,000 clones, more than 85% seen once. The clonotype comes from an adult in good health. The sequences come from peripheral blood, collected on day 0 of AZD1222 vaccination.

This CDR3 reads CASSQGGTGLDEQYF. CDR3 sequence (DNA): TGTGCCAGCAGCCAAGGTGGGACAGGGCTCGACGAGCAGTACTTC. The chain links TRBV14 to TRBJ2-7, with 9 bases aligning to TRBD1. Germline values: CDR1 SGHDN, CDR2 FVKESK. The CDR3 has 15 amino acids. The V gene end was trimmed by 1 base and the J gene end by 5 bases; junction bases not matched to a gene: 6.